This T cell receptor (beta chain) was captured in a study of response to subunit inactivated influenza vaccine. TCRdb processed the RT-PCR reads anew with MiXCR; each CDR3 protein has one entry. Of about 650,000 distinct CDR3 sequences listed, 13% to 15% are singletons. Points from the study as a whole: Each seasonal influenza vaccination, the authors suggested, recruits few new T cells.

As regards this clonotype: Its antigen is as yet unknown.

Germline CDR1 is MGHRA and CDR2 is YSYEKL. V shed 3 bases and J 4 bases; nucleotides not matched to a gene: 5. The CDR3 contains 15 residues. The sample here was PBMCs from blood, taken about 14 days before vaccination. The chain couples TRBV4-1 to TRBJ2-1, with 8 bases matching TRBD1. The TCR sequence derives from a man aged 50 to 59 who received an inactivated influenza vaccine. The CDR3 DNA reads TGCGCCAGCAGCCAGGGGGACAGGCCGTACAATGAGCAGTTCTTC. As protein: CASSQGDRPYNEQFF.